The clone carrying this TCR beta chain was recorded at least ten times. V was clipped by 7 bases and J by 1 base, with 14 bases between them. Per the germline V gene, CDR1 is SGHTA and CDR2 is FQGNSA. This CDR3 has 15 amino acids. TCRdb itself ran the PCR reads through MiXCR, one entry per CDR3 protein. This repertoire shows roughly 20,000 distinct CDR3 sequences, around 41% found once; its top ten account for roughly 14%. This sample is drawn from a study of tumor-infiltrating lymphocytes in oesophageal squamous cell carcinoma. The V and J genes are TRBV7-2 and TRBJ1-5, with D maybe TRBD1 (6 bases). The TCR comes from a male donor with esophageal squamous cell carcinoma. Source material: normal esophageal tissue next to the tumor. The CDR3 DNA sequence: TGTGCCAGCACTTCCCAGGGGATCAGCAATCAGCCCCAGCATTTT. Amino acid sequence: CASTSQGISNQPQHF.